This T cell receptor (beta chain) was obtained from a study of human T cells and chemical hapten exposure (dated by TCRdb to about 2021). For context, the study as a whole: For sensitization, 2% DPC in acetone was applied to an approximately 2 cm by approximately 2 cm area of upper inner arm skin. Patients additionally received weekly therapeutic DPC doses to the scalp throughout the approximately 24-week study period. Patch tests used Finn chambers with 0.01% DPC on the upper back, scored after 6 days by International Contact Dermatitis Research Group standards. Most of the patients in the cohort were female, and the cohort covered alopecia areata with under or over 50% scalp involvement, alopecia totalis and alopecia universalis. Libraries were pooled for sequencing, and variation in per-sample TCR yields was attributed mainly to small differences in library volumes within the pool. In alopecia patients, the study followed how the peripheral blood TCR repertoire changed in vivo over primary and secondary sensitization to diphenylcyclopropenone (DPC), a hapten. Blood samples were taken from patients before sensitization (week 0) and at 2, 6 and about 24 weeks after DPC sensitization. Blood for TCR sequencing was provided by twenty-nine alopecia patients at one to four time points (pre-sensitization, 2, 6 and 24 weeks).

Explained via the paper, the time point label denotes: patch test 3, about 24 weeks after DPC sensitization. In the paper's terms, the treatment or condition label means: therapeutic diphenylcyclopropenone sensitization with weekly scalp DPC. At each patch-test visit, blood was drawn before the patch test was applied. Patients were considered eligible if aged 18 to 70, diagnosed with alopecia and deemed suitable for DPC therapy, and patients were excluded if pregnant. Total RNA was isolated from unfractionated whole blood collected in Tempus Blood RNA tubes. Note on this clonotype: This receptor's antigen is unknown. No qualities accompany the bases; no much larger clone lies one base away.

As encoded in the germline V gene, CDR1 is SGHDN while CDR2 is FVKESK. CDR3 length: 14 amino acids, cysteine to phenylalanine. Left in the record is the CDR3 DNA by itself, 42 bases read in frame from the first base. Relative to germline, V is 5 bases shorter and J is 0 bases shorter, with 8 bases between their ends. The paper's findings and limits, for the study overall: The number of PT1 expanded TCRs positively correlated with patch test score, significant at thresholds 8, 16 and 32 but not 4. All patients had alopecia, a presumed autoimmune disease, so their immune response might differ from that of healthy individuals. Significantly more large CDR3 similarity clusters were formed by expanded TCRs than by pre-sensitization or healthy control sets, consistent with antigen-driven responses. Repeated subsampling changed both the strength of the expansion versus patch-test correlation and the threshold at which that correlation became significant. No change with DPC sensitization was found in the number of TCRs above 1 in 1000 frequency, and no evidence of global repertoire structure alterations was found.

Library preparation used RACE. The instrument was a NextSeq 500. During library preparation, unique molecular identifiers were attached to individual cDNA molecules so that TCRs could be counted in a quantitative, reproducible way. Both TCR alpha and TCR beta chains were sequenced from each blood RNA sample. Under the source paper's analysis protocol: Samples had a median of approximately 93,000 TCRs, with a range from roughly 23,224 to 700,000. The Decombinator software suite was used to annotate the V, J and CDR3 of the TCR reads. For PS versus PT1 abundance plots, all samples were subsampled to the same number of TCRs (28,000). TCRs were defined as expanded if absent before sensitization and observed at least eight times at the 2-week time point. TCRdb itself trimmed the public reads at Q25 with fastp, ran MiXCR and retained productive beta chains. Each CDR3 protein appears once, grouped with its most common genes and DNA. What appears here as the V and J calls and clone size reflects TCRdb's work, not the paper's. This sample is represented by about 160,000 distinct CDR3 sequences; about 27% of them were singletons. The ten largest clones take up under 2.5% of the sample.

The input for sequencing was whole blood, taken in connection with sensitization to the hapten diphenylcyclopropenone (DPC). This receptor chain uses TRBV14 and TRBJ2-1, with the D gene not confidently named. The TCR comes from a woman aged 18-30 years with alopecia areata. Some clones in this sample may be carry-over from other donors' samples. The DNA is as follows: TGTGCCAGCAGCGGTCCCTACTCCTACAATGAGCAGTTCTTC. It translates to CASSGPYSYNEQFF.